One and the same sample provided the 11 T cell receptor beta chains below, sequenced in a study of T cell responses to AZD1222 COVID-19 vaccine (dated by TCRdb to the early 2020s). Interpreted using the paper, the time point label stands for: baseline before first vaccination. The treatment or condition label here, explained by the study, means: meningococcal conjugate vaccine given as trial control. Libraries were made using the immunoSEQ multiplex PCR assay. The source is immuneACCESS, and TCRdb retained only in-frame sequences with V and J called. Part of the clones is not carried over; for the studies checked, unresolved V genes explain less than half of this, and the remainder is unexplained. The table for this sample lists about 130,000 clones; less than 95% of them were counted only once. About 4.2% of the sample is taken by the ten largest. The sequences come from peripheral blood, collected on day 0 of MenACWY control vaccination. The receptors were gathered from an adult in good health.

The chain joins TRBV11-3 to TRBJ2-2, with TRBD1 matching over 7 bases. The ends lost 5 bases at V and 4 bases at J; junction bases unmatched: 7. Germline-derived CDR1 and CDR2 are SGHNT and YENEEA. The CDR3 totals 15 residues. The DNA for the CDR3 is TGTGCCAGCAGCCCAAGGGGGACAGTCACCGGGGAGCTGTTTTTT. It codes for CASSPRGTVTGELFF. Based on the CDR3 plus reference TRBV11-3 and TRBJ2-2, the full variable domain is EAGVVQSPRYKIIEKKQPVAFWCNPISGHNTLYWYLQNLGQGPELLIRYENEEAVDDSQLPKDRFSAERLKGVDSTLKIQPAELGDSAVYLCASSPRGTVTGELFFGEGSRLTVL.

The chain employs TRBV15 and TRBJ1-3; TRBD1 might be the D (5 bases). Germline loops: CDR1 LNHNV, CDR2 YYDKDF (reference sequence). This CDR3 is 14 amino acids long. The ends were cut back, 3 bases at V and 4 bases at J, with 10 bases in the middle. As DNA, the CDR3 is TGTGCCACCAGCAGCCCAGGGCTGGGAAACACCATATATTTT. Protein product: CATSSPGLGNTIYF.

This clone was seen just once. This sequence joins TRBV7-8 and TRBJ2-7, with TRBD2 as a possible D gene (6 bases). Trimming removed 4 bases at V and 0 bases at J, with 10 bases between. This CDR3 has 14 residues. Germline CDR1 is SGHVS and CDR2 is FQNEAQ. The CDR3 region has the DNA TGTGCCAGCAGCTGGGACTTCAACTCCTACGAGCAGTACTTC. Its protein is CASSWDFNSYEQYF.

The CDR3, as DNA: TGTGCCAGCAGAAGCCTCAGGGGAGGCGAGACCCAGTACTTC. It translates to CASRSLRGGETQYF. This sequence joins TRBV6-6 and TRBJ2-5, with D possibly being TRBD1 or TRBD2 (6 bases each). The length of the CDR3 is 14 residues. V lost 6 bases to trimming and J lost 5 bases, with 16 bases between them. Per the germline V gene, CDR1 is MNHNY and CDR2 is SVGAGI (reference sequence).

The gene calls are TRBV7-2 and TRBJ2-2; 8 bases map to TRBD2. Germline V CDR1 and CDR2: SGHTA, FQGNSA. There are 15 residues in the CDR3. The V segment lost 4 bases and the J segment 7 bases; nucleotides outside the gene matches: 8. The CDR3 is CASSSPGLGGGELFF. DNA for the CDR3: TGTGCCAGCAGCTCTCCGGGACTAGGTGGCGGGGAGCTGTTTTTT.

V and J are TRBV6-5 and TRBJ2-1, with 10 positions matching TRBD1. The germline V gene encodes CDR1 MNHEY and CDR2 SVGAGI. CDR3 length: 15 amino acids. V lost 7 bases and J lost 6; bases outside the gene matches: 9. CDR3 in amino acids: CASTEKDRGRNEQFF. CDR3 coding DNA: TGTGCCAGCACCGAGAAAGACAGGGGGCGCAATGAGCAGTTCTTC.

The chain links TRBV18 to TRBJ2-1, with 8 nucleotides matching TRBD2. This CDR3 region has 15 residues. Germline lookup yields CDR1 KGHSH and CDR2 LQKENI. Trimming at V came to 0 bases and at J to 5 bases, leaving 3 bases not matched to a gene. The CDR3, as DNA: TGTGCCAGCTCACCACCCAGCGGGGGCCACAATGAGCAGTTCTTC. Its protein product is CASSPPSGGHNEQFF.

The chain combines TRBV19 with TRBJ2-1; 9 nucleotides line up with TRBD1. V dropped 9 bases and J dropped 2; count of bases not matched to a gene: 11. The CDR3 is 16 residues long. The germline CDR1 and CDR2 sequences are LNHDA and SQIVND (reference sequence). The CDR3 is CASLGDRGGTYNEQFF. CDR3 DNA sequence: TGTGCCAGCCTAGGCGACAGGGGGGGAACCTACAATGAGCAGTTCTTC.

The V call is TRBV2, the J call TRBJ2-1, with 12 positions matching TRBD2. The V gene end was trimmed by 6 bases and the J gene end by 7 bases; junction bases not matched to a gene: 4. CDR1 is SNHLY and CDR2 is FYNNEI in the germline V gene. The CDR3 consists of 14 residues. The CDR3: CASRGLAGLNEQFF. In DNA form, the CDR3 reads TGTGCCAGCAGAGGACTAGCGGGGTTGAATGAGCAGTTCTTC.

This chain connects TRBV4-1 to TRBJ1-2, with D perhaps TRBD1 (5 bases). CDR1 and CDR2 (germline): MGHRA, YSYEKL. The CDR3 loop spans 17 amino acids. V was shortened by 0 bases and J by 4 bases, with 18 bases between the two germline ends. This CDR3 reads CASSQDLIGTDPYGYTF. CDR3 nucleotides: TGCGCCAGCAGCCAAGATCTAATAGGGACGGATCCCTATGGCTACACCTTC.

The J gene is TRBJ1-2, the V gene TRBV28; maybe TRBD1 (5 bases). The ends were cut back, 8 bases at V and 2 bases at J, with 12 bases in the middle. The CDR3 has 13 amino acids. CDR1 is MDHEN, CDR2 SYDVKM, per germline. CDR3 in DNA: TGTGCCAGCGTGGGAGGGACCAACTATGGCTACACCTTC. Amino acid sequence: CASVGGTNYGYTF.